These T cell receptor beta chains were read from a single sample in a study of blood T cell repertoires in COVID-19. Sequencing was performed with immunoSEQ multiplex PCR; in TCRdb, only in-frame clones are kept and a portion is missing. The sample contains about 190,000 clones, roughly nine tenths of which appear only once. The sequenced material came from peripheral blood. Receptor source: a man aged 70-80 years with active or convalescent COVID-19. CDR3s include the opening cysteine and the closing phenylalanine or tryptophan. The order of the fields is V gene, clone size, D gene, J gene, CDR3 protein, CDR3 DNA. A D gene is named only where the DNA matches it firmly. Not every row has a clone size; where given, it reads once, few, many or a size class.

>TRBV5-1|NA|TRBD2|TRBJ2-7
CASSRTSGPYEQYF
TGCGCCAGCAGCCGAACTAGCGGTCCCTACGAGCAGTACTTC
>TRBV28|NA|NA|TRBJ2-4
CASSYPDRAIAGRDIQYF
TGTGCCAGCAGTTATCCGGACAGGGCTATCGCGGGGAGGGACATTCAGTACTTC
>TRBV7-8|few|NA|TRBJ1-4
CASSLSHGGEKLFF
TGTGCCAGCAGCTTGAGCCACGGCGGTGAAAAACTGTTTTTT
>TRBV18|NA|NA|TRBJ1-2
CASSPPLLGAERNGYTF
TGTGCCAGCTCACCACCGCTCTTAGGGGCCGAGAGAAATGGCTACACCTTC
>TRBV4-1|NA|NA|TRBJ2-1
CASSQERGGDSYNEQFF
TGCGCCAGCAGCCAAGAACGCGGCGGGGACTCCTACAATGAGCAGTTCTTC
>TRBV5-1|NA|NA|TRBJ2-6
CASSSQRGTSGANVLTF
TGCGCCAGCAGCTCCCAGAGGGGGACCTCTGGGGCCAACGTCCTGACTTTC
>TRBV24-1|NA|TRBD1|TRBJ1-2
CATSDFRTGPEGYTF
TGTGCCACCAGTGATTTCAGGACAGGGCCGGAAGGCTACACCTTC
>TRBV27|NA|TRBD1|TRBJ2-6
CASSPQGHGANVLTF
TGTGCCAGCAGTCCACAGGGGCACGGGGCCAACGTCCTGACTTTC
>TRBV6-1|NA|NA|TRBJ2-3
CASSAQGGQGTDTQYF
TGTGCCAGCAGTGCCCAGGGTGGTCAAGGCACAGATACGCAGTATTTT
>TRBV28|NA|NA|TRBJ1-3
CASSRRGGPGNTIYF
TGTGCCAGCAGCCGGAGGGGGGGGCCTGGAAACACCATATATTTT
>TRBV19|NA|NA|TRBJ2-1
CASSIPYSEQFF
TGTGCCAGTAGTATACCCTATTCTGAGCAGTTCTTC
>TRBV21-1|NA|NA|TRBJ1-1
CASSLLGHPPEAFF
TGTGCCAGCAGCTTACTAGGCCACCCACCTGAAGCTTTCTTT
>TRBV27|once|NA|TRBJ2-3
CASQQQGFGDTQYF
TGTGCCAGCCAACAACAGGGCTTTGGTGATACGCAGTATTTT
>TRBV11-2|once|NA|TRBJ2-6
CASSLVWRRSGANVLTF
TGTGCCAGCAGCTTAGTTTGGAGGCGATCTGGGGCCAACGTCCTGACTTTC
>TRBV28|NA|TRBD2|TRBJ2-1
CASSVSGRLNEQFF
TGTGCCAGCAGTGTTAGCGGGCGCCTCAATGAGCAGTTCTTC
>TRBV10-3|NA|TRBD1|TRBJ2-7
CATSDRAYEQYF
TGTGCCACCTCGGACAGGGCCTACGAGCAGTACTTC
>TRBV29-1|once|TRBD1|TRBJ2-7
CSVSGTGGSYEQYF
TGCAGCGTCTCCGGGACAGGGGGATCCTACGAGCAGTACTTC
>TRBV11-3|once|TRBD1|TRBJ2-7
CASSSGTGGSYEQYF
TGTGCCAGCAGCTCCGGGACAGGGGGCTCTTACGAGCAGTACTTC
>TRBV5-4|NA|NA|TRBJ1-6
CASSPVGLGGNSPLHF
TGTGCCAGCAGCCCTGTGGGACTTGGGGGGAATTCACCCCTCCACTTT
>TRBV27|NA|TRBD1|TRBJ2-7
CASTGGQGSYEQYF
TGTGCCAGCACCGGGGGACAGGGGTCCTACGAGCAGTACTTC
>TRBV3-1/TRBV3-2|NA|TRBD1|TRBJ2-7
CASSQDQGAADEQYF
TGTGCCAGCAGCCAAGATCAGGGGGCCGCAGACGAGCAGTACTTC
>TRBV5-5|few|NA|TRBJ2-6
CASSLLAGRYGANVLTF
TGTGCCAGCAGCTTGTTGGCAGGGCGGTATGGGGCCAACGTCCTGACTTTC
>TRBV19|NA|TRBD1|TRBJ2-7
CASSKGTLTGGTSYEQYF
TGTGCCAGTAGTAAGGGTACCCTGACAGGGGGCACCTCCTACGAGCAGTACTTC
>TRBV6-2/TRBV6-3|NA|NA|TRBJ2-1
CASSADRPNEQFF
TGTGCCAGCAGTGCGGATAGGCCCAATGAGCAGTTCTTC
>TRBV7-9|NA|NA|TRBJ1-4
CASSLSRGFANEKLFF
TGTGCCAGCAGCTTAAGCAGGGGATTTGCTAATGAAAAACTGTTTTTT